This T cell receptor beta chain originates from a study of human T cells and chemical hapten exposure. Study overall: 2% DPC applied to an approximately 2 cm by approximately 2 cm arm area sensitized donors. DPC 0.01% went on the upper back by patch test, with reading at 6 days.

Time point meaning: patch test 2, 6 weeks after DPC sensitization. Treatment of the sample: therapeutic diphenylcyclopropenone sensitization with weekly scalp DPC. Total RNA was isolated from whole blood that had not been fractionated. On this clonotype: Its antigen is as yet unknown.

Study-level findings and limits: While controls formed fewer of them, expanded TCRs formed significantly more large CDR3 similarity clusters.

One entry per CDR3 protein results from TCRdb running MiXCR on the RACE reads. The sample has 120,000 to 150,000 distinct CDR3 sequences; about 12% are singletons. The starting material was whole blood, obtained in connection with sensitization to the hapten diphenylcyclopropenone (DPC). This clonotype was obtained from a woman aged 45-65 years with alopecia areata. Some clones in this sample may be carry-over from other donors' samples.

The CDR3 spells CASSLRTGGPGTETQYF. As DNA, the CDR3 is TGTGCCAGCAGTCTACGGACGGGAGGGCCCGGTACTGAGACCCAGTACTTC. The genes are TRBV28 and TRBJ2-5, with 8 nucleotides matching TRBD2. V shed 5 bases, J shed 5 bases, and the junction held 16 bases outside the gene matches. Looked up from germline, CDR1 is MDHEN and CDR2 is SYDVKM. The CDR3 has 17 amino acids.